This is a list of T cell receptor beta chains from one sample in a study of chemoradiotherapy in HPV16-positive cancers. Assay: immunoSEQ multiplex PCR; the TCRdb copy retains only in-frame clones and omits some. The sample has 10,000 or so clones; about 86% are singletons. Sequencing used blood, obtained from a patient who underwent chemoradiotherapy. These receptors originate from a human donor with HPV-associated anogenital cancer. CDR3s include the opening cysteine and the closing phenylalanine or tryptophan. A D gene is named only where the DNA matches it firmly. The size field is filled for only some rows; it gives once, few, many or a size class.

D,J,size,V,DNA,CDR3
TRBD2,TRBJ2-1,.,TRBV9,TGTGCCAGCAGCGTAGAAGTAGCGGGGTTATACAATGAGCAGTTCTTC,CASSVEVAGLYNEQFF
TRBD1,TRBJ1-2,.,TRBV27,TGTGCCAGCAGTCCACGACAGGGACACTATGGCTACACCTTC,CASSPRQGHYGYTF
TRBD2,TRBJ2-3,once,TRBV11-3,TGTGCCAGCAGCTTAGATAGCGGGGGAACAGATACGCAGTATTTT,CASSLDSGGTDTQYF
.,TRBJ1-2,.,TRBV19,TGTGCCAGTAGTCCCACAGGTATCGATGGCTACACCTTC,CASSPTGIDGYTF
.,TRBJ2-1,.,TRBV9,TGTGCCAGCAGCGTTGGGGGGCCGAGTCCCGAGCAGTTCTTC,CASSVGGPSPEQFF
TRBD2,TRBJ2-7,.,TRBV6-4,TGTGCCAGCAGTGCGTTAGCGGGGCGATATTCCTACGAGCAGTACTTC,CASSALAGRYSYEQYF
.,TRBJ2-5,.,TRBV6-5,TGTGCCGTGGGCATAGGTGGAGGGACCCAGTACTTC,CAVGIGGGTQYF
TRBD1,TRBJ2-7,.,TRBV5-1,TGCGCCAGCAGCCCCGGGACAGGATCGTGGGAGCAGTACTTC,CASSPGTGSWEQYF
.,TRBJ2-7,.,TRBV2,TGTGCCAGCAGCGAACTCAGGGATACTGTTTCCTACGAGCAGTACTTC,CASSELRDTVSYEQYF
.,TRBJ1-2,.,TRBV7-9,TGTGCCAGCAGCTTAGAGGGGAGGAACTATGGCTACACCTTC,CASSLEGRNYGYTF
TRBD2,TRBJ2-1,few,TRBV19,TGTGCCAGTAGTAAGGGCCCTAGCGGGGGTTACTACAATGAGCAGTTCTTC,CASSKGPSGGYYNEQFF
.,TRBJ2-1,few,TRBV19,TGTGCCAGTAGGACCTCTCTTGGTGGGGAGCAGTTCTTC,CASRTSLGGEQFF
.,TRBJ2-7,.,TRBV5-5,TGTGCCAGCATCCCCGTCCGGGGCTCCTACGAGCAGTACTTC,CASIPVRGSYEQYF
.,TRBJ1-5,.,TRBV7-8,TGTGCCAGCAGCTTAGGCAGGAGCAATCAGCCCCAGCATTTT,CASSLGRSNQPQHF
.,TRBJ1-5,once,TRBV6-4,TGTGCCAGCAGTGAGGAGGTTGATCAGCCCCAGCATTTT,CASSEEVDQPQHF
.,TRBJ1-2,.,TRBV7-9,TGTGCCAGCAGCGACCCGCGGGATTGGCAATACTATGGCTACACCTTC,CASSDPRDWQYYGYTF
.,TRBJ2-7,.,TRBV5-6,TGTGCCAGCAGCTTCGGGGGCTACTACGAGCAGTACTTC,CASSFGGYYEQYF
TRBD1,TRBJ2-7,.,TRBV6-5,TGTGCCAGCAGTTACGGGGGACAGACGAGCTCCTACGAGCAGTACTTC,CASSYGGQTSSYEQYF
TRBD1,TRBJ1-6,.,TRBV28,TGTGCCAGCAGCACGTCCGGGACAGGTTCACCCCTCCACTTT,CASSTSGTGSPLHF
.,TRBJ2-4,.,TRBV7-9,TGTGCCAGCAGCCTTGCTGAGACGAGGGCCTACTTC,CASSLAETRAYF
.,TRBJ1-1,.,TRBV5-5,TGTGCCAGCAGCTTGGCGGGACTCCCCAAGGGGTCCACTGAAGCTTTCTTT,CASSLAGLPKGSTEAFF
.,TRBJ1-2,.,TRBV27,TGTGCCAGCAGTAAGTCTGGGGCCTCGGGCTACACCTTC,CASSKSGASGYTF
.,TRBJ1-5,.,TRBV7-2,TGTGCCAGCAGCGCCAGCAATCAGCCCCAGCATTTT,CASSASNQPQHF
TRBD1,TRBJ1-5,.,TRBV19,TGTGCCAGTAGCGGGACAGGGGGCTTTCAGCCCCAGCATTTT,CASSGTGGFQPQHF
.,TRBJ1-1,.,TRBV6-5,TGTGCCAGCAGTTACTCGCAGGGGAACACTGAAGCTTTCTTT,CASSYSQGNTEAFF
.,TRBJ2-7,few,TRBV27,TGTGCCAGCTGGAGCTCCTACGAGCAGTACTTC,CASWSSYEQYF
.,TRBJ1-1,.,TRBV6-1,TGTGCCAGCAGTGGGAGCACTGAAGCTTTCTTT,CASSGSTEAFF
.,TRBJ2-7,.,TRBV4-2,TGTGCCAGCAGCCAAGCCACCGTGCAGGGCGAGCAGTACTTC,CASSQATVQGEQYF
.,TRBJ2-1,.,TRBV7-8,TGTGCCAGCAGCCCCAAACGGACCCAAGCCGCGCAGTTCTTC,CASSPKRTQAAQFF
.,TRBJ2-5,.,TRBV18,TGTGCCAGCTCATCTCAGGGGAAAGAGACCCAGTACTTC,CASSSQGKETQYF
.,TRBJ2-7,.,TRBV6-5,TGTGCCAGCAGTGAGGGCAGCCAGCCCTACGAGCAGTACTTC,CASSEGSQPYEQYF
.,TRBJ2-2,.,TRBV6-5,TGTGCCAGCAGTTATGGGTCCCGGTACACCGGGGAGCTGTTTTTT,CASSYGSRYTGELFF
.,TRBJ1-2,.,TRBV7-8,TGTGCCAGCAGCCTACGGGAGGGCGTGTCGTTATATGGCTACACCTTC,CASSLREGVSLYGYTF
.,TRBJ2-2,.,TRBV5-1,TGCGCCAGCAGCTTGGTGGCCCTAATCGGCACCGGGGAGCTGTTTTTT,CASSLVALIGTGELFF
.,TRBJ2-2,.,TRBV6-6,TGTGCCAGCCTTAACAGCAGGGGCACCGGGGAGCTGTTTTTT,CASLNSRGTGELFF
.,TRBJ1-4,once,TRBV5-5,TGTGCCAGCAGCTTGAGGCAGTCACGTTTTACTGCAACTAATGAAAAACTGTTTTTT,CASSLRQSRFTATNEKLFF
.,TRBJ1-5,few,TRBV5-6,TGTGCCAGCAGCTTAACGGCAGGCAATCAGCCCCAGCATTTT,CASSLTAGNQPQHF
.,TRBJ2-7,.,TRBV4-3,TGCGCCAGCAGCCAAGACGGTACCTCCTACGAGCAGTACTTC,CASSQDGTSYEQYF
.,TRBJ1-2,.,TRBV5-1,TGCGCCAGCAGCTCGAGACCGCAAGCTAACTATGGCTACACCTTC,CASSSRPQANYGYTF
TRBD1,TRBJ1-6,.,TRBV2,TGTGCCAGCAGTCCACAGGGGGCGGATAGACCCCTCCACTTT,CASSPQGADRPLHF